A single sample gave rise to the 29 T cell receptor beta chains below, sequenced in a study of response to subunit inactivated influenza vaccine. One entry per CDR3 protein, called by TCRdb with MiXCR from the RT-PCR reads. The sample records roughly 710,000 distinct CDR3 sequences, 12% to 15% being singletons. Sequenced material: PBMCs from blood, taken roughly 15 days before vaccination. The source is a man between 45 and 60 years old who received an inactivated influenza vaccine.

This clonotype showed up just a few times. The V and J genes are TRBV4-3 and TRBJ2-1; TRBD2 aligns across 10 bases. Germline lookup yields CDR1 LGHNA and CDR2 YSLEER. V lost 3 bases and J lost 3; bases outside the gene matches: 8. The CDR3 is made up of 17 amino acids. The CDR3 sequence: CASSQEGLADFYNEQFF. The CDR3 nucleotides read TGCGCCAGCAGCCAGGAAGGACTAGCGGATTTCTACAATGAGCAGTTCTTC.

This clonotype showed up just a few times. This CDR3 reads CASSPVRGAGQIDTQYF. CDR3 sequence (DNA): TGTGCCAGCAGCCCAGTGCGCGGCGCCGGGCAGATAGATACGCAGTATTTT. The chain couples TRBV12-3 or TRBV12-4 to TRBJ2-3; the D is unclear. There are 17 residues in the CDR3. Trimming pared 6 bases from V and 5 bases from J, leaving 24 bases between.

Many counts were recorded for this clonotype. The V gene is TRBV6-2 or TRBV6-3, the J gene TRBJ1-5, with a weak D call TRBD1 (6 bases). Germline loops: CDR1 MNHEY, CDR2 SVGEGT. This CDR3 has 14 residues. V lost 4 bases to trimming and J lost 3 bases, with 10 bases between them. The CDR3 DNA is TGTGCCAGCAGTTTATACAGGGCCAATCAGCCCCAGCATTTT. It translates to CASSLYRANQPQHF.

There are a few counts of this clonotype. This rearrangement joins TRBV12-3 or TRBV12-4 to TRBJ1-2; D is possibly TRBD1 (6 bases). The CDR3 is made up of 14 amino acids. Trimming removed 7 bases from V and 2 bases from J, with 14 bases in between. The CDR3 nucleotides read TGTGCCAGCACCACGGGGGCCCGAAACTATGGCTACACCTTC. It is translated as CASTTGARNYGYTF.

This clonotype showed up just a few times. This chain connects TRBV10-3 to TRBJ2-5; 8 bases map to TRBD2. The V segment lost 4 bases and the J segment 3 bases; nucleotides outside the gene matches: 10. There are 16 residues in the CDR3. Germline CDR1 is ENHRY and CDR2 is SYGVKD. The CDR3 bases are TGTGCCATCAGTGGGACCGGGACTAGGGCGAAAGAGACCCAGTACTTC. Translation: CAISGTGTRAKETQYF.

The V and J genes are TRBV5-1 and TRBJ1-4; 9 positions match TRBD1. This CDR3 has 14 residues. The germline CDR1 and CDR2 sequences are SGHRS and YFSETQ. Germline trimming cut 6 bases from V and 5 bases from J; bases unmatched to any gene: 5. Written as DNA, the CDR3 is TGCGCCAGCACAATGACAGGGGGAAATGAAAAACTGTTTTTT. This codes for CASTMTGGNEKLFF.

The chain is built from TRBV10-3 and TRBJ2-1; 9 nucleotides agree with TRBD2. The CDR3 runs 16 residues. Germline loops: CDR1 ENHRY, CDR2 SYGVKD. Trimming cost V 3 bases and J 4 bases; bases outside gene matches: 7. The CDR3 loop reads CAISEGGGRGYNEQFF. DNA of the CDR3: TGTGCCATCAGTGAAGGTGGCGGGAGGGGATACAATGAGCAGTTCTTC.

This clonotype has only a few counts. The CDR3 sequence is CARRGQGPNTGELFF. In DNA form, the CDR3 reads TGTGCGAGAAGGGGCCAGGGACCGAACACCGGGGAGCTGTTTTTT. This chain joins TRBV2 and TRBJ2-2, with D tentatively TRBD1 or TRBD2 (5 bases each). The CDR3 extends over 15 amino acids. Germline V gene sequence: CDR1 SNHLY, CDR2 FYNNEI.

The rearrangement links TRBV20-1 to TRBJ2-7; 7 nucleotides align to TRBD1. CDR1 DFQATT and CDR2 SNEGSKA come from the germline V gene (reference sequence). CDR3 size: 16 residues. V lost 6 bases to trimming and J lost 0 bases; unmatched junction nucleotides: 14. CDR3 in DNA: TGCAGTGCACCGGGACAGAGCGAATCAAGCTCCTACGAGCAGTACTTC. Translating gives CSAPGQSESSSYEQYF.

The chain joins TRBV30 to TRBJ2-1, with D uncertain. V was trimmed by 2 bases and J by 0 bases, leaving 14 bases between them. CDR1 is GTSNPN, CDR2 SVGIG, per germline (reference sequence). The CDR3 runs 16 residues. The DNA of the CDR3 is TGTGCCTGGAGTCCCATCGGAAAGGCCTCCTACAATGAGCAGTTCTTC. It yields the protein CAWSPIGKASYNEQFF.

This clonotype was counted between two and nine times. The J gene is TRBJ2-1, the V gene TRBV7-6; 8 nucleotides align to TRBD1. CDR1 and CDR2 (germline): SGHVS, FNYEAQ. The CDR3 is made up of 16 amino acids. V was clipped by 0 bases and J by 9 bases; unmatched bases: 10. The CDR3 is CASSLAGYQGASEQFF. The CDR3, as DNA: TGTGCCAGCAGCTTAGCGGGCTACCAGGGGGCTAGTGAGCAGTTCTTC.

There are many counts of this clonotype. CDR3: CASSPGPGATGGELFF. The CDR3, as DNA: TGTGCCAGCAGCCCCGGGCCGGGGGCAACGGGCGGGGAGCTGTTTTTT. The chain is built from TRBV7-9 and TRBJ2-2, with D possibly being TRBD1 or TRBD2 (6 bases each). CDR1 SEHNR and CDR2 FQNEAQ come from the germline V gene (reference sequence). The CDR3 has 16 residues. V was trimmed by 5 bases and J by 7 bases, leaving 20 bases between them.

This clonotype has a handful of counts. The genes are TRBV12-3 or TRBV12-4 and TRBJ1-6; 7 bases are a match to TRBD1. The CDR3 is 14 amino acids. V lost 6 bases, J lost 9 bases, and 8 bases stayed unmatched. CDR3 residues: CASSRQGRGSPLHF. The CDR3 DNA sequence: TGTGCCAGCAGCCGACAGGGCCGCGGTTCACCCCTCCACTTT.

A few counts support this clonotype. V is TRBV6-5 and J is TRBJ1-6, with D tentatively TRBD1 (6 bases). The CDR3 runs to 13 residues. Germline V gene data show CDR1 as MNHEY and CDR2 as SVGAGI. The V gene lost 2 bases and the J gene lost 11 bases, with 10 bases spanning the gap. The CDR3 bases are TGTGCCAGCAGTTACGGGGGGCGAACACCCCTCCACTTT. This sequence encodes CASSYGGRTPLHF.

V usage is TRBV20-1 and J usage is TRBJ2-7; 8 bases agree with TRBD1. CDR1 is DFQATT and CDR2 is SNEGSKA in the germline V gene (reference sequence). The CDR3 is 14 residues long. The V and J ends lost 3 bases and 5 bases, in that order; junction bases with no gene match: 9. The CDR3 DNA reads as TGCAGTGCTAGGGGGACAGGCAGGGACCACGAGCAGTACTTC. As protein: CSARGTGRDHEQYF.

This clonotype was detected only a few times. CDR3 in amino acids: CASSSYGGPANTGELFF. CDR3 DNA sequence: TGTGCCAGCAGCTCCTACGGGGGGCCTGCGAACACCGGGGAGCTGTTTTTT. The J gene is TRBJ2-2, the V gene TRBV11-2, with a tentative D call TRBD2 (7 bases). V was trimmed by 4 bases and J by 0 bases, leaving 15 bases between them. Per germline, CDR1 SGHAT and CDR2 FQNNGV. The CDR3 is made up of 17 amino acids.

This clonotype was picked up a small number of times. The gene calls are TRBV5-1 and TRBJ2-1; TRBD2 matches at 7 bases. Germline loops: CDR1 SGHRS, CDR2 YFSETQ. Losses at the gene ends were 5 bases for V and 0 bases for J; bases not matched to a gene: 11. The CDR3 is 17 residues long. CDR3 nucleotide sequence: TGCGCCAGCAGGGGTAGGGAGCGGGGACGCTCCTACAATGAGCAGTTCTTC. Residues: CASRGRERGRSYNEQFF.

This clonotype was counted only a few times. The chain links TRBV10-2 to TRBJ2-3; 9 bases line up with TRBD1. This CDR3 has 15 amino acids. From germline, CDR1 is WSHSY and CDR2 SAAADI. J gave up 2 bases and V 6 bases, and 6 bases lay outside the gene matches. CDR3 coding DNA: TGCGCCAGCAGGGACAGGGGCTACCCCACAGATACGCAGTATTTT. Protein sequence: CASRDRGYPTDTQYF.

This clonotype was picked up many times. The chain links TRBV7-9 to TRBJ1-1; D is unclear. CDR3 length: 14 amino acids. In germline, CDR1 is SEHNR, CDR2 FQNEAQ (reference sequence). The V gene lost 2 bases and the J gene lost 1 base, with 8 bases spanning the gap. For the CDR3, the DNA is TGTGCCAGCAGCTTACACCAGGCGAACACTGAAGCTTTCTTT. This translates into CASSLHQANTEAFF.

In this sample, this clonotype turned up many times. The rearrangement uses TRBV7-9 and TRBJ2-1; 8 bases line up with TRBD2. The CDR3 is 13 amino acids. Trimming at V came to 8 bases and at J to 14 bases, leaving 14 bases not matched to a gene. Germline-derived CDR1 and CDR2 are SEHNR and FQNEAQ (reference sequence). In DNA, the CDR3 is TGTGCCAGCTCTTTCTCAGCGGGAGACACTGAGTTCTTC. Encoded protein: CASSFSAGDTEFF.

The chain links TRBV12-3 or TRBV12-4 to TRBJ1-5; 10 bases line up with TRBD1. The CDR3 sequence is 14 residues long. Unmatched junction bases numbered 5, after V lost 8 bases and J lost 4 bases. CDR3 loop: CASAGQGRNQPQHF. The CDR3 DNA follows: TGTGCCAGCGCGGGACAGGGGAGGAATCAGCCCCAGCATTTT.

The sample holds a few counts of this clonotype. The gene calls are TRBV27 and TRBJ2-1; TRBD1 aligns across 8 bases. With V trimmed by 3 bases and J by 9 bases, 10 bases remained unmatched. This CDR3 has 15 residues. Germline loops: CDR1 MNHEY, CDR2 SMNVEV (reference sequence). The CDR3 nucleotides read TGTGCCAGCAGTTTGCAGGGACAGGTTTGGGGTGAGCAGTTCTTC. Residues: CASSLQGQVWGEQFF.

This rearrangement joins TRBV27 to TRBJ1-2; 7 bases match TRBD1. V gave up 2 bases and J gave up 7 bases; unmatched junction bases: 4. The CDR3 runs to 13 residues. CDR1 MNHEY and CDR2 SMNVEV come from the germline V gene (reference sequence). This CDR3 is CASSLDRDGGYTF. CDR3 DNA sequence: TGTGCCAGCAGTTTAGACAGGGATGGTGGCTACACCTTC.

This clonotype was detected ten times or more. The chain has TRBV9 and TRBJ2-3; D ambiguous. Germline V gene data show CDR1 as SGDLS and CDR2 as YYNGEE. The V gene lost 0 bases and the J gene lost 0 bases, with 5 bases spanning the gap. The CDR3 length is 14 residues. For the CDR3, the DNA is TGTGCCAGCAGCGTAGCGTCTAGCACAGATACGCAGTATTTT. Translation: CASSVASSTDTQYF.

This clonotype occurred a few times. The chain recombines TRBV28 with TRBJ2-7; D unresolved. V dropped 1 base and J dropped 2 bases, with 15 bases sitting between them. The CDR3 is 16 amino acids. CDR1 is MDHEN and CDR2 is SYDVKM in the germline V gene. The CDR3 DNA reads TGTGCCAGCAGTTTATCCGCACTACGTACAACCTACGAGCAGTACTTC. Encoded protein: CASSLSALRTTYEQYF. Filled out from reference TRBV28 and TRBJ2-7, the complete variable domain reads DVKVTQSSRYLVKRTGEKVFLECVQDMDHENMFWYRQDPGLGLRLIYFSYDVKMKEKGDIPEGYSVSREKKERFSLILESASTNQTSMYLCASSLSALRTTYEQYFGPGTRLTVT.

V usage is TRBV5-1 and J usage is TRBJ1-1, with D maybe TRBD1 (6 bases). Between the trimmed V and J ends, which lost 0 bases and 5 bases, there was a span of 11 bases. This CDR3 spans 14 amino acids. Looked up from germline, CDR1 is SGHRS and CDR2 is YFSETQ. The CDR3 coding sequence is TGCGCCAGCAGCTTGGATTCAGGGGTGACTGAAGCTTTCTTT. This gives the protein CASSLDSGVTEAFF.

There are a few counts of this clonotype. The chain recombines TRBV5-1 with TRBJ2-5; D unresolved. The V gene's germline CDR1 is SGHRS and CDR2 YFSETQ. CDR3 length: 15 residues. The V gene lost 0 bases and the J gene lost 5 bases, with 14 bases spanning the gap. The CDR3 DNA follows: TGCGCCAGCAGCTTGGACGATGGGAATTGGGAGACCCAGTACTTC. The encoded protein is CASSLDDGNWETQYF.

This clonotype has a handful of counts. This CDR3 reads CASRPGRATIYSNQPQHF. CDR3 coding DNA: TGTGCCAGCAGACCGGGACGGGCGACTATCTATAGCAATCAGCCCCAGCATTTT. The chain is built from TRBV27 and TRBJ1-5, with D possibly matching TRBD1 (5 bases). This CDR3 is built from 18 residues. The V end lost 6 bases, the J end lost 0 bases, and 21 bases lay between the germline ends. Germline CDR1 is MNHEY and CDR2 is SMNVEV (reference sequence).

The chain is built from TRBV5-1 and TRBJ1-2; no firm D call. Germline V gene lookup returns CDR1 SGHRS and CDR2 YFSETQ. CDR3 length: 14 residues. V was cut by 0 bases and J by 8 bases, with 14 bases left in between. This CDR3 is CASSLENGLGGYTF. The CDR3 DNA is TGCGCCAGCAGCTTGGAAAATGGTCTAGGGGGCTACACCTTC.